This record covers a single TCR beta chain. The sample is drawn from a study of blood T cell repertoires in COVID-19. About the research overall: Sources were T cells, B-cell-depleted T cells, or PBMCs; the material itself was cDNA or gDNA.

Authors' processing steps: By means of reference gene primer amplification, nucleated cell counts were estimated. Produced via immunoSEQ multiplex PCR; TCRdb's table is partial and in-frame only. That table gives V, J and clone size, and the DNA gave D and trimming. This sample has over 300,000 clones; around 92% occur once, and the top ten carry about 6%. CDR1 is SGHNT and CDR2 is YYREEE in the germline V gene (reference sequence). Trimming removed 0 bases at V and 8 bases at J, with 8 bases between. The CDR3 is 13 residues long. V is TRBV5-4 and J is TRBJ1-4; perhaps TRBD1 as D (5 bases). The sequenced material came from peripheral blood. The receptor was derived from a man aged 18 to 29 who had recovered from COVID-19. This CDR3 reads CASSLGAGEKLFF. CDR3 coding DNA: TGTGCCAGCAGCTTGGGGGCAGGGGAAAAACTGTTTTTT. The full variable domain, rest sourced from reference TRBV5-4 and TRBJ1-4, is ETGVTQSPTHLIKTRGQQVTLRCSSQSGHNTVSWYQQALGQGPQFIFQYYREEENGRGNFPPRFSGLQFPNYSSELNVNALELDDSALYLCASSLGAGEKLFFGSGTQLSVL.